This T cell receptor beta chain comes out of a study of a mutant IDH1 vaccine in newly diagnosed glioma. Study-level information: Patients were started on vaccination 4-6 weeks after radiotherapy alone, or with temozolomide cycles.

As to this clone: Its cognate antigen is unknown.

Assay used: immunoSEQ multiplex PCR; TCRdb lists only in-frame clones, some missing. The repertoire consists of 30,000 to 40,000 clones, with roughly 90% occurring once and the leading ten covering 5.1%. V shed 1 base and J shed 4 bases, with 10 bases lying between them. The CDR3 covers 14 residues. Germline assignment: CDR1 SEHNR and CDR2 FQNEAQ (reference sequence). As for time point: week 47, end of study. Topical imiquimod accompanied each vaccine dose, which consisted of 300 ug of mutant IDH1 20-mer peptide. The rearrangement uses TRBV7-9 and TRBJ1-2; D is undetermined. The origin of this receptor is a woman in her forties with glioma. The material sequenced was PBMCs, taken from a glioma patient whose treatment included an IDH1 peptide vaccine. The CDR3 DNA follows: TGTGCCAGCAGCTTAGGGTCCCCAGCCTATGGCTACACCTTC. Its protein is CASSLGSPAYGYTF.